What follows are 2 T cell receptor beta chains derived from one specimen sequenced in a study of blood T cell repertoires in COVID-19. Using immunoSEQ multiplex PCR, the repertoire was profiled, and TCRdb retains in-frame clones only, with some absent. This sample has 100,000 to 150,000 clones, with approximately 86% found just once. The sample taken for sequencing was peripheral blood. The receptors stem from a woman in her seventies with COVID-19, enrolled during active disease.

The gene calls are TRBV5-6 and TRBJ1-4, with D hard to call. This CDR3 is 14 amino acids long. The V end was cut by 1 base, the J end by 7 bases, with 11 bases between. Germline V gene sequence: CDR1 SGHDT, CDR2 YYEEEE. CDR3 sequence reads: CASSLRGLGEKLFF. The CDR3 DNA reads TGTGCCAGCAGCTTGAGAGGGCTGGGTGAAAAACTGTTTTTT.

CDR3: CAWSGGVGVDEQFF. DNA of the CDR3: TGTGCCTGGAGTGGGGGCGTTGGGGTCGATGAGCAGTTCTTC. The rearrangement links TRBV30 to TRBJ2-1; TRBD1 is a possible D gene (5 bases). The V gene lost 1 base and the J gene lost 8 bases, with 15 bases spanning the gap. Germline lookup yields CDR1 GTSNPN and CDR2 SVGIG (reference sequence). There are 14 residues in the CDR3.